The present T cell receptor beta chain was sequenced within a study of cytomegalovirus exposure and HLA in healthy donors. Donors had nominal health at sampling but likely had unrecorded immune exposures. Vbeta (60) and Jbeta (13) primers were used in the PCR. Using immunoSEQ multiplex PCR, the repertoire was profiled, and TCRdb retains in-frame clones only, with some absent. The data contain about 89,000 clones, roughly 84% of them singletons. As regards this clone: Its cognate antigen is unknown.

Germline-derived CDR1 and CDR2 are LNHDA and SQIVND (reference sequence). The length of the CDR3 is 13 residues. The V and J ends lost 1 base and 8 bases, in that order; junction bases with no gene match: 4. Study results and caveats: There was a cluster of highly shared sequence variants that was likely a sequencing artifact. Reported findings show TCR beta sequences accurately forecast HLA-A and HLA-B alleles in most subjects. One variant, a missense change in DCLRE1C, was linked in a later analysis to TCR beta V- and J-gene trimming.

Sequencing input: PBMCs. This sequence joins TRBV19 and TRBJ2-5; 7 bases align to TRBD1. The sequence was collected from a man aged 30 to 39 in good health and CMV-seronegative. CDR3 sequence (DNA): TGTGCCAGTAGTATAGGGGGACAGACAACCCAGTACTTC. It yields the protein CASSIGGQTTQYF. The full variable domain, in which reference TRBV19 and TRBJ2-5 provide the parts outside the CDR3, is DGGITQSPKYLFRKEGQNVTLSCEQNLNHDAMYWYRQDPGQGLRLIYYSQIVNDFQKGDIAEGYSVSREKKESFPLTVTSAQKNPTAFYLCASSIGGQTTQYFGPGTRLLVL.